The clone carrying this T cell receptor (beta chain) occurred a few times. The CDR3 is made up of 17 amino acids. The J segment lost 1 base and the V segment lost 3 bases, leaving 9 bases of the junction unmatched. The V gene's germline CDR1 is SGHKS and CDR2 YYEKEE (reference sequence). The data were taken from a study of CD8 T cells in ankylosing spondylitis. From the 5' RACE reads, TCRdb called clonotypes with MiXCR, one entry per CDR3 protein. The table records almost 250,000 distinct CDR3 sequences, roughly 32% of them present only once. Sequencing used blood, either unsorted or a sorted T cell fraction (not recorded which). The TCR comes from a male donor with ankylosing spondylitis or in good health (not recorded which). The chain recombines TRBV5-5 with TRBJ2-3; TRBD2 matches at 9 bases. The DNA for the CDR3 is TGTGCCAGCAGCTACGCCGCGGCTAGCGGGGGCACAGATACGCAGTATTTT. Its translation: CASSYAAASGGTDTQYF.